This T cell receptor (beta chain) stems from a study of cytomegalovirus exposure and HLA in healthy donors. The study's findings and limits: Cytomegalovirus-associated status was assigned to some 160 TCR beta chains. In an earlier analysis, about 87% or about 30%: the productive usage of most TCR beta V segments. For TCR beta chains, V- and J-gene trimming was later linked to a missense DCLRE1C variant.

On this clone: Antigen: not known.

Each of the donors was a healthy bone marrow donor. Use of 60 Vbeta and 13 Jbeta primers characterized the PCR. Clones were read by immunoSEQ multiplex PCR, and TCRdb kept only the in-frame ones, dropping some. The sample carries more than 90,000 clones, around 76% recorded once. The sample comprised PBMCs. This sequence originates from a man aged 40-55 years in good health and CMV-seropositive.

CDR3: CASSITAGGRGEQFF. The CDR3 bases are TGTGCCAGTAGTATAACAGCGGGGGGACGGGGTGAGCAGTTCTTC. The chain carries TRBV19 and TRBJ2-1, with TRBD2 matching 9 bases. The V gene's germline CDR1 is LNHDA and CDR2 SQIVND (reference sequence). V lost 2 bases and J lost 9; bases outside the gene matches: 8. CDR3 length: 15 amino acids.